The 25 T cell receptor beta chains in this list originate from one sample, sequenced in a study of regulatory T cells in long-lasting Graves disease. Described time point: persistent/refractory GD, antithyroid drugs over 5 years with positive TRAb. RNA isolated from PBMCs was used to make the TCR library. Assembly of TCR beta libraries relied on iRepertoire HTBI primers together with Arm-PCR of CDR3 regions. TCRdb re-derived calls from the multiplex PCR reads in MiXCR, one entry per CDR3 protein. The sample shows approximately 690,000 distinct CDR3 sequences, 30% of them seen only once. Sample: peripheral blood mononuclear cells (PBMCs), taken when the disease was refractory, from a patient treated with antithyroid drugs. The receptors here all came from a female donor with Graves disease.

This sequence joins TRBV7-2 and TRBJ1-1; 9 positions match TRBD1. With V trimmed by 5 bases and J by 3 bases, 7 bases remained unmatched. The CDR3 totals 15 residues. CDR1 is SGHTA and CDR2 is FQGNSA in the germline V gene. The DNA for the CDR3 is TGTGCCAGCAGCCCCTCCAGGACAGGGGACACTGAAGCTTTCTTT. Translated: CASSPSRTGDTEAFF.

The rearrangement joins TRBV12-3 or TRBV12-4 to TRBJ2-7, with TRBD2 matching 15 bases. V shed 6 bases and J 5 bases; nucleotides not matched to a gene: 14. CDR3 size: 18 residues. The CDR3 DNA sequence: TGTGCCAGCAGCCAATTGGGACTAGCGGGAGGCGGTTTGGACGAGCAGTACTTC. It encodes CASSQLGLAGGGLDEQYF.

This clonotype was picked up a small number of times. This sequence joins TRBV6-5 and TRBJ1-2; D is unresolved. Germline CDR1 and CDR2: MNHEY and SVGAGI. V shed 4 bases and J shed 8 bases, with 17 bases lying between them. The CDR3 has 14 amino acids. CDR3 in amino acids: CASSSPRTLQGYTF. The CDR3 nucleotides read TGTGCCAGCAGTTCTCCCCGGACCCTTCAGGGCTACACCTTC.

This clonotype was counted many times. This chain joins TRBV12-3 or TRBV12-4 and TRBJ2-5; 12 bases line up with TRBD2. The V and J ends lost 1 base and 4 bases, in that order; junction bases with no gene match: 7. CDR3 length equals 17 residues. CDR3 sequence reads: CASSLDIGLAGTETQYF. The DNA of the CDR3 is TGTGCCAGCAGTTTAGATATCGGACTAGCGGGAACAGAGACCCAGTACTTC.

In its sample, this clonotype was seen a few times. J is TRBJ2-2 and V is TRBV12-3 or TRBV12-4; 7 nucleotides line up with TRBD2. The trim removed 11 bases at V and 0 bases at J, leaving 9 bases unmatched. The CDR3 has 15 amino acids. CDR3 sequence reads: CASRLADTNTGELFF. CDR3 DNA sequence: TGTGCCTCCCGTCTAGCGGATACGAACACCGGGGAGCTGTTTTTT.

V gene TRBV30 combines with J gene TRBJ2-7; 8 bases are shared with TRBD2. The CDR3 covers 16 residues. V shed 0 bases, J shed 3 bases, and the junction held 10 bases outside the gene matches. CDR1 and CDR2 from the germline V gene are GTSNPN and SVGIG (reference sequence). CDR3 protein: CAWSVGGSGGGYEQYF. The CDR3 DNA reads TGTGCCTGGAGTGTAGGCGGGAGCGGGGGAGGCTACGAGCAGTACTTC.

The chain links TRBV19 to TRBJ1-1; the D gene is possibly TRBD1 (6 bases). Germline CDR1 is LNHDA and CDR2 is SQIVND (reference sequence). The CDR3 loop spans 14 amino acids. The V end lost 8 bases, the J end lost 1 base, and 14 bases lay between the germline ends. CDR3 DNA sequence: TGTGCCAGTCAAATACAGGGACAGAACACTGAAGCTTTCTTT. Its protein product is CASQIQGQNTEAFF.

This chain uses TRBV28 with TRBJ1-5; D is possibly TRBD1 (5 bases). Trimming pared 8 bases from V and 3 bases from J, leaving 11 bases between. Germline CDR1 MDHEN, CDR2 SYDVKM. The CDR3 runs 13 residues. DNA for the CDR3: TGTGCCAGCCGGGGACGGGTCAATCAGCCCCAGCATTTT. Translated: CASRGRVNQPQHF.

This clonotype was found many times. This rearrangement joins TRBV12-3 or TRBV12-4 to TRBJ2-5; D may match TRBD1 or TRBD2 (7 bases each). The CDR3 is 14 amino acids. Trimming stripped 6 bases from V and 4 bases from J, with 15 bases between. The CDR3 region has the DNA TGTGCCAGCAGACCCCAGGGGGAGGGAGAGACCCAGTACTTC. It is translated as CASRPQGEGETQYF.

This clonotype was seen a handful of times. This chain links TRBV29-1 with TRBJ2-5; 14 bases are shared with TRBD2. This CDR3 comprises 15 residues. V was clipped by 4 bases and J by 1 base; unmatched bases: 2. Germline V lookup: CDR1 SQVTM, CDR2 ANQGSEA. CDR3 nucleotides: TGCAGCGTTGTAGGGACTAGCGGGAGCCAAGAGACCCAGTACTTC. Protein: CSVVGTSGSQETQYF.

CDR3 residues: CGKWGNADTGELFF. The CDR3 DNA sequence: TGTGGAAAGTGGGGAAACGCCGACACCGGGGAGCTGTTTTTT. The chain combines TRBV12-5 with TRBJ2-2, with D uncertain. The CDR3 sequence is 14 residues long. Germline V CDR1 and CDR2: LGHNT, FRNRAP.

This clonotype was detected a few times. This chain uses TRBV5-1 with TRBJ1-1; D uncertain. Trimming left V 7 bases short and J 2 bases short, with 12 bases between. Germline V gene lookup returns CDR1 SGHRS and CDR2 YFSETQ. The CDR3 extends over 13 amino acids. The DNA of the CDR3 is TGCGCCAGCGCACTCCCGAGAAACACTGAAGCTTTCTTT. This encodes CASALPRNTEAFF. Drawing the rest from reference TRBV5-1 and TRBJ1-1, the complete variable domain is KAGVTQTPRYLIKTRGQQVTLSCSPISGHRSVSWYQQTPGQGLQFLFEYFSETQRNKGNFPGRFSGRQFSNSRSEMNVSTLELGDSALYLCASALPRNTEAFFGQGTRLTVV.

The chain combines TRBV27 with TRBJ1-5; 8 nucleotides align to TRBD1. Trimming cost V 6 bases and J 7 bases; bases outside gene matches: 11. The germline V gene has CDR1 MNHEY and CDR2 SMNVEV (reference sequence). The CDR3 is 15 amino acids. CDR3 residues: CASRPKGQGWQPQHF. CDR3 in DNA: TGTGCCAGCAGGCCAAAAGGACAGGGTTGGCAGCCCCAGCATTTT.

V usage is TRBV11-1 and J usage is TRBJ2-1, with TRBD2 matching 7 bases. The trim removed 7 bases at V and 7 bases at J, leaving 16 bases unmatched. This CDR3 region has 16 residues. Germline CDR1 is SGHAT and CDR2 is FQDESV (reference sequence). The CDR3 loop is CASTLTHGLVQNEQFF. The CDR3 coding sequence is TGTGCCAGCACCCTAACCCACGGACTAGTCCAGAATGAGCAGTTCTTC.

Remarks on this clonotype: This may arise from a read error, as a much more abundant clone is one base away. The chain carries TRBV6-2 or TRBV6-3 and TRBJ2-7, with D uncertain. Per germline, CDR1 MNHEY and CDR2 SVGEGT. The CDR3 spans 12 residues. The CDR3 protein is CACSYGYYEQYF. In DNA form, the CDR3 reads TGTGCCTGCAGTTATGGGTACTACGAGCAGTACTTC.

This chain uses TRBV6-1 with TRBJ1-1, with a possible D match to TRBD1 (6 bases). The germline gives CDR1 MNHNS, CDR2 SASEGT. This CDR3 is 13 amino acids long. V lost 7 bases, J lost 4 bases, and 13 bases lay in between. CDR3 sequence (DNA): TGTGCCAGCAATTTACAGGGTTTCACTGAAGCTTTCTTT. Protein product: CASNLQGFTEAFF.

The chain combines TRBV11-2 with TRBJ1-6; D gene uncertain. Trimming removed 4 bases at V and 0 bases at J, with 16 bases between. The CDR3 extends over 18 amino acids. CDR1 and CDR2 (germline): SGHAT, FQNNGV. The CDR3 DNA sequence: TGTGCCAGCAGCTCGGAACGGAGATCGGGCTCCTATAATTCACCCCTCCACTTT. It is translated as CASSSERRSGSYNSPLHF.

The gene calls are TRBV27 and TRBJ1-5; tentatively, D is TRBD1 (5 bases). Trimming took off 3 bases at V and 3 bases at J, with 9 bases between the two ends. CDR3 length: 14 amino acids. Germline CDR1 reads MNHEY; CDR2 reads SMNVEV (reference sequence). CDR3 sequence (DNA): TGTGCCAGCAGTTTCCGAGGGGTCAATCAGCCCCAGCATTTT. This sequence encodes CASSFRGVNQPQHF.

This clonotype was counted at least ten times. The J gene is TRBJ2-7, the V gene TRBV29-1, with a weak D call TRBD1 (5 bases). With 2 bases removed from V and 0 bases from J, the gap between germline ends came to 5 bases. The CDR3 is made up of 12 amino acids. Germline V gene data show CDR1 as SQVTM and CDR2 as ANQGSEA. This CDR3 reads CSVEQGSYEQYF. The CDR3 bases are TGCAGCGTTGAACAGGGCTCCTACGAGCAGTACTTC.

V gene TRBV6-6 combines with J gene TRBJ2-2; TRBD1 matches at 8 bases. The V segment lost 0 bases and the J segment 6 bases; nucleotides outside the gene matches: 6. The CDR3 spans 16 residues. In germline, CDR1 is MNHNY, CDR2 SVGAGI (reference sequence). CDR3 residues: CASSYSIGQGSGELFF. The CDR3, as DNA: TGTGCCAGCAGTTACTCGATCGGACAGGGTTCCGGGGAGCTGTTTTTT.

The chain employs TRBV27 and TRBJ1-1; D is unclear. Germline V gene sequence: CDR1 MNHEY, CDR2 SMNVEV (reference sequence). V lost 1 base and J 6 bases, leaving 9 bases between the germline ends. This CDR3 has 13 amino acids. The CDR3 is CASSLLDGAEAFF. DNA for the CDR3: TGTGCCAGCAGTTTATTGGATGGGGCTGAAGCTTTCTTT.

The chain couples TRBV29-1 to TRBJ2-5; the match to TRBD2 covers 9 bases. Germline loops: CDR1 SQVTM, CDR2 ANQGSEA. J gave up 0 bases and V 4 bases, and 3 bases lay outside the gene matches. This CDR3 is 14 amino acids long. This chain's CDR3 is CSVVSSGNQETQYF. The CDR3, as DNA: TGCAGCGTTGTTTCTAGCGGGAACCAAGAGACCCAGTACTTC.

This clonotype was observed a handful of times. This sequence joins TRBV9 and TRBJ2-5, with 7 bases aligning to TRBD2. The germline V gene has CDR1 SGDLS and CDR2 YYNGEE. V gave up 4 bases and J gave up 7 bases; unmatched junction bases: 10. This CDR3 has 14 amino acids. The CDR3 is CASSSTGGSRTQYF. The CDR3 DNA sequence: TGTGCCAGCAGCTCAACGGGGGGTTCTCGGACCCAGTACTTC.

This clonotype was counted ten times or more. V gene TRBV2 combines with J gene TRBJ1-6; D remains unclear. Trimming took off 6 bases at V and 7 bases at J, with 4 bases between the two ends. The CDR3 spans 11 residues. The germline CDR1 and CDR2 sequences are SNHLY and FYNNEI. This CDR3 reads CASRTNSPLHF. The CDR3 DNA reads TGTGCCAGCAGGACGAATTCACCCCTCCACTTT.

The chain uses TRBV12-3 or TRBV12-4 and TRBJ2-4; 12 bases map to TRBD2. V shed 7 bases, J shed 5 bases, and the junction held 3 bases outside the gene matches. There are 14 residues in the CDR3. The CDR3: CASTLAGGQNIQYF. For the CDR3, the DNA is TGTGCCAGCACCCTAGCGGGAGGGCAAAACATTCAGTACTTC.